This entry lists 9 T cell receptor beta chains sequenced from one sample in a study of radiation and T cells in renal cell carcinoma. Described time point: baseline pretreatment blood. The treatment is: 15 Gy SBRT to primary tumor, nephrectomy 4 weeks later. TCRdb's table, derived via immunoSEQ multiplex PCR, lists solely in-frame clones and lacks some. The table lists some 95,000 clones, about 86% of them singletons. The material sequenced was blood, taken from a patient whose treatment included radiotherapy and nephrectomy. All receptors derive from a man aged 45-65 years with renal cell carcinoma.

The chain is built from TRBV4-3 and TRBJ1-2; D is uncertain. The CDR3 totals 14 residues. Trimming removed 0 bases at V and 2 bases at J, with 7 bases between. Germline CDR1 LGHNA, CDR2 YSLEER. The CDR3 sequence: CASSQDPGNYGYTF. CDR3 DNA sequence: TGCGCCAGCAGCCAAGATCCCGGGAACTATGGCTACACCTTC.

The rearrangement uses TRBV19 and TRBJ1-1; TRBD1 is a possible D gene (5 bases). The V and J ends lost 3 bases and 1 base respectively, with 12 bases between them. Looked up from germline, CDR1 is LNHDA and CDR2 is SQIVND (reference sequence). The CDR3 is 15 residues long. DNA of the CDR3: TGTGCCAGTAGTATCCGTTCAACAGGGAACACTGAAGCTTTCTTT. Protein product: CASSIRSTGNTEAFF.

This clone was seen once. This sequence joins TRBV2 and TRBJ2-1; maybe TRBD2 (5 bases). Germline CDR1 and CDR2: SNHLY and FYNNEI. The CDR3 has 13 amino acids. V was pared by 3 bases and J by 5 bases, with 8 bases between. In nucleotides, the CDR3 is TGTGCCAGCAGTGATGGGCGGGACAATGAGCAGTTCTTC. It yields the protein CASSDGRDNEQFF.

The V call is TRBV18, the J call TRBJ2-4; possibly TRBD1 for D (6 bases). Germline V gene data show CDR1 as KGHSH and CDR2 as LQKENI. Between the trimmed V and J ends, which lost 6 bases and 8 bases, there was a span of 14 bases. The CDR3 runs 13 residues. CDR3 sequence (DNA): TGTGCCAGCTCTCCAGGGGATAGATACATTCAGTACTTC. It encodes CASSPGDRYIQYF.

The J gene is TRBJ2-5, the V gene TRBV6-5; D is unclear. Germline CDR1 reads MNHEY; CDR2 reads SVGAGI. The CDR3 contains 10 residues. Trimming removed 10 bases from V and 5 bases from J, with 8 bases in between. The CDR3 sequence: CATFRETQYF. The CDR3 DNA reads TGTGCCACTTTCAGGGAGACCCAGTACTTC.

The J gene is TRBJ2-1, the V gene TRBV5-4, with 8 bases identical to TRBD1. The CDR3 runs 17 residues. Germline V gene lookup returns CDR1 SGHNT and CDR2 YYREEE (reference sequence). V trimming: 4 bases; J trimming: 4 bases; junction bases outside the gene matches: 13. CDR3 amino acids: CASSPRLGDRLYNEQFF. CDR3 sequence (DNA): TGTGCCAGCAGCCCCCGCCTGGGGGACAGGCTATACAATGAGCAGTTCTTC.

This rearrangement joins TRBV28 to TRBJ1-2; D remains ambiguous. The CDR3 totals 12 residues. The germline V gene encodes CDR1 MDHEN and CDR2 SYDVKM. Between the trimmed V and J ends, which lost 1 base and 8 bases, there was a span of 8 bases. Written as DNA, the CDR3 is TGTGCCAGCAGTTTATTTGACCGCGGCTACACCTTC. Amino acid sequence: CASSLFDRGYTF.

The chain couples TRBV5-6 to TRBJ2-1; TRBD1 aligns across 9 bases. CDR1 SGHDT and CDR2 YYEEEE come from the germline V gene. Trimming removed 4 bases from V and 8 bases from J; junction bases left unmatched: 16. This CDR3 region has 17 residues. The CDR3 DNA is TGTGCCAGCAGCCAGATACAGGGGGCCGTGGTTGGCGATGAGCAGTTCTTC. It codes for CASSQIQGAVVGDEQFF.

The chain has TRBV2 and TRBJ2-7; D not resolved. The V gene's germline CDR1 is SNHLY and CDR2 FYNNEI. V was clipped by 11 bases and J by 2 bases, with 10 bases between them. This CDR3 spans 11 amino acids. The CDR3 sequence is CAARTPYEQYF. In nucleotides, the CDR3 is TGTGCCGCCCGTACCCCCTACGAGCAGTACTTC.